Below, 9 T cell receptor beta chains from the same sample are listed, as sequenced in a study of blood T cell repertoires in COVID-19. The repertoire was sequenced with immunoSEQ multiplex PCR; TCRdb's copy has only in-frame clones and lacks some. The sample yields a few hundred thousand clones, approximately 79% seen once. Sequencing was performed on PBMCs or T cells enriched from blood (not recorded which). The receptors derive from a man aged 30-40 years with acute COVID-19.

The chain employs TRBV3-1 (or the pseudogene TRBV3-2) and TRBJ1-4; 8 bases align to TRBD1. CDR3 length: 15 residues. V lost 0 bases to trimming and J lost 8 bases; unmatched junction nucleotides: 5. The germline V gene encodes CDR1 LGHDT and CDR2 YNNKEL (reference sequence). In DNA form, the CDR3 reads TGTGCCAGCAGCCAAGAATACAGGGGGAGCGAAAAACTGTTTTTT. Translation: CASSQEYRGSEKLFF.

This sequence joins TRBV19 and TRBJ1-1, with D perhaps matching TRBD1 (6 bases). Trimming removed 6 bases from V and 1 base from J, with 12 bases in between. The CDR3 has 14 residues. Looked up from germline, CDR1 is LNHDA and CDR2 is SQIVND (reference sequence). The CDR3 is CASSPGQQNTEAFF. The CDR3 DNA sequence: TGTGCCAGTAGCCCGGGACAACAGAACACTGAAGCTTTCTTT.

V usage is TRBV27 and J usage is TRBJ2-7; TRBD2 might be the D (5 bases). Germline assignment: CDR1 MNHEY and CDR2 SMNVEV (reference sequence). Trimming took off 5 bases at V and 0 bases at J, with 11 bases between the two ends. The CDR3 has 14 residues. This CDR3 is CASSPVGSSYEQYV. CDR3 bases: TGTGCCAGCAGTCCCGTAGGGAGCTCCTACGAGCAGTACGTC.

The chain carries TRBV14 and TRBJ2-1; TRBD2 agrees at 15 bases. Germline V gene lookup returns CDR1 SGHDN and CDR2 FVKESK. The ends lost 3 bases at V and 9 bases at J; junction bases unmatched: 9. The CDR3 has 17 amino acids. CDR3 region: CASSHLPGLAGGTEQFF. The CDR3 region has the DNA TGTGCCAGCAGCCATCTTCCGGGACTAGCGGGAGGTACTGAGCAGTTCTTC.

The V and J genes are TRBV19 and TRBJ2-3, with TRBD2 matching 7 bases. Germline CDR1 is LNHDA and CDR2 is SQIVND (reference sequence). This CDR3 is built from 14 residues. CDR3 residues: CGSGGRAFSDTQYF. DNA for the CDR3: TGTGGCTCGGGTGGGAGGGCCTTTTCAGATACGCAGTATTTT.

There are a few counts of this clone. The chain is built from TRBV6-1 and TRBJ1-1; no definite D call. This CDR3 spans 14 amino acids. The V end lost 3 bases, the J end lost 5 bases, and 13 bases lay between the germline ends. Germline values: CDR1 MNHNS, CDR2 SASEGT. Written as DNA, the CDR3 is TGTGCCAGCAGTGATCTGGCGGGTGGAACTGAAGCTTTCTTT. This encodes CASSDLAGGTEAFF.

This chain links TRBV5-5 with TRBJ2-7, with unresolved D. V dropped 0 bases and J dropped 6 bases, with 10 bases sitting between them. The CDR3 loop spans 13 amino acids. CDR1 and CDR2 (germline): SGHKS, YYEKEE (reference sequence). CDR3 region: CASSLELRPEQYV. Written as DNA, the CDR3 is TGTGCCAGCAGCTTGGAACTGCGGCCCGAGCAGTACGTC.

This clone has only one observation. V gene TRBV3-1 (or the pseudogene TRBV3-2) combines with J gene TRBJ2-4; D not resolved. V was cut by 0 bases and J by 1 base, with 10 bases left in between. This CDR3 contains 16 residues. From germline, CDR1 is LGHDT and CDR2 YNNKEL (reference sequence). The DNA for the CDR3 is TGTGCCAGCAGCCAAGATTCTAGGTGGGCCAAAAACATTCAGTACTTC. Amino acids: CASSQDSRWAKNIQYF.

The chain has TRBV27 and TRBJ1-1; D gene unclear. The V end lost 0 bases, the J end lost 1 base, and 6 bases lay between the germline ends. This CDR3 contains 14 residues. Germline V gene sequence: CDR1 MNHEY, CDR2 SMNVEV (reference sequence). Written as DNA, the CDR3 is TGTGCCAGCAGTTTATCGTTCCAGAACACTGAAGCTTTCTTT. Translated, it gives CASSLSFQNTEAFF.